These 32 T cell receptor beta chains were sequenced from one sample in a study of long-term antiretroviral therapy in people with HIV. With survey level as its setting, the immunoSEQ assay was v3.0. This table comes from immunoSEQ multiplex PCR, and its TCRdb copy is limited to in-frame clones, with some not included. The sample lists approximately 32,000 clones, 82% seen once, with about an eighth in the top ten. The material sequenced was unsorted PBMCs, taken 0.3 years after starting antiretroviral therapy. The receptor source for this set is a man in his late teens or twenties with HIV.

This clone was detected only once. The chain couples TRBV6-5 to TRBJ2-7; the D gene is possibly TRBD2 (6 bases). The CDR3 extends over 14 amino acids. V lost 6 bases, J lost 1 base, and 13 bases lay in between. Germline-derived CDR1 and CDR2 are MNHEY and SVGAGI. The CDR3 loop is CASRGLGTSYEQYF. The CDR3 region has the DNA TGTGCCAGCAGGGGGCTCGGGACTTCCTACGAGCAGTACTTC.

The V call is TRBV5-1, the J call TRBJ2-7; no clear D. Between the trimmed V and J ends, which lost 0 bases and 3 bases, there was a span of 7 bases. Germline V CDR1 and CDR2: SGHRS, YFSETQ. The CDR3 spans 13 residues. The CDR3 region is CASSLEEYYEQYF. The CDR3 nucleotides are TGCGCCAGCAGCTTGGAAGAGTACTACGAGCAGTACTTC.

This rearrangement joins TRBV9 to TRBJ1-6, with 8 nucleotides matching TRBD1. This CDR3 region has 18 residues. With 0 bases clipped from V and 4 bases from J, the junction kept 9 bases outside the gene matches. Germline assignment: CDR1 SGDLS and CDR2 YYNGEE. The CDR3 DNA reads as TGTGCCAGCAGCGTAGCGGAGGGACAGGCAACTTATAATTCACCCCTCCACTTT. It specifies CASSVAEGQATYNSPLHF.

This chain uses TRBV7-2 with TRBJ2-1; 7 bases match TRBD2. The CDR3 length is 14 residues. Germline lookup yields CDR1 SGHTA and CDR2 FQGNSA. The V gene end was trimmed by 6 bases and the J gene end by 9 bases; junction bases not matched to a gene: 11. The CDR3 DNA reads TGTGCCAGCAGTTTGGGCGGGAGCGGTGGTGAGCAGTTCTTC. Amino acid sequence: CASSLGGSGGEQFF.

The CDR3 sequence: CARGQPGAGPYEQYF. CDR3 nucleotide sequence: TGTGCCCGGGGGCAACCGGGGGCGGGACCCTACGAGCAGTACTTC. The chain links TRBV2 to TRBJ2-7; D assignment may be TRBD1 or TRBD2 (6 bases each). V gave up 11 bases and J gave up 2 bases, with 22 bases separating them. The CDR3 has 15 amino acids. CDR1 is SNHLY, CDR2 FYNNEI, per germline.

The V gene is TRBV2, the J gene TRBJ2-6; tentative D call: TRBD1 (6 bases). Germline CDR1 and CDR2: SNHLY and FYNNEI. The CDR3 is 15 amino acids. The germline V and J ends were trimmed by 4 bases and 4 bases, with 11 bases remaining between them. In nucleotides, the CDR3 is TGTGCCAGCAGTGGTAACAGGGCCGGGGCCAACGTCCTGACTTTC. Its translation: CASSGNRAGANVLTF.

The V gene is TRBV5-1, the J gene TRBJ2-1, with 7 bases matching TRBD2. CDR1 and CDR2 (germline): SGHRS, YFSETQ. J lost 3 bases, V lost 4 bases, and 4 bases had no gene match. This CDR3 region has 14 residues. CDR3 DNA sequence: TGCGCCAGCAGCCCGCGGACTAGCTACAATGAGCAGTTCTTC. This gives the protein CASSPRTSYNEQFF.

This clone was seen more than once but under ten times. The chain joins TRBV6-1 to TRBJ1-5, with TRBD1 matching over 8 bases. V shed 1 base and J 4 bases; nucleotides not matched to a gene: 0. CDR1 MNHNS and CDR2 SASEGT come from the germline V gene. The CDR3 consists of 14 residues. The CDR3 loop reads CASSEGTGNQPQHF. Here the CDR3 DNA reads TGTGCCAGCAGTGAAGGGACAGGGAATCAGCCCCAGCATTTT.

This CDR3 reads CASSPLAGGPNEQFF. The CDR3 DNA is TGTGCCAGCAGTCCTCTAGCGGGGGGGCCTAATGAGCAGTTCTTC. The chain couples TRBV7-3 to TRBJ2-1; TRBD2 matches 12 bases. This CDR3 is built from 15 residues. CDR1 is SGHTA and CDR2 is FQGTGA in the germline V gene. V lost 6 bases to trimming and J lost 7 bases; unmatched junction nucleotides: 7.

This sequence joins TRBV30 and TRBJ1-1; D call uncertain. With 3 bases removed from V and 5 bases from J, the gap between germline ends came to 16 bases. Germline V gene sequence: CDR1 GTSNPN, CDR2 SVGIG (reference sequence). The CDR3 has 14 residues. The CDR3, as DNA: TGTGCCTGGAGCGGTATGAGAGAGGGTACTGAAGCTTTCTTT. This translates into CAWSGMREGTEAFF.

The genes are TRBV16 and TRBJ1-1; the D gene is possibly TRBD1 (6 bases). CDR1 is KGHSY, CDR2 FQNENV, per germline. The CDR3 spans 12 residues. V lost 6 bases and J lost 3, with 8 bases in between. The CDR3 coding sequence is TGTGCCAGCAGACAGGGAGACACTGAAGCTTTCTTT. This sequence encodes CASRQGDTEAFF.

This clone has only a few counts. This chain connects TRBV27 to TRBJ2-7; D is unresolved. This CDR3 has 13 residues. CDR1 and CDR2 from the germline V gene are MNHEY and SMNVEV (reference sequence). Trimming left V 2 bases short and J 3 bases short, with 8 bases between. CDR3 sequence (DNA): TGTGCCAGCAGTTTACAGAAAAACTACGAGCAGTACTTC. Translated: CASSLQKNYEQYF.

The J gene is TRBJ1-4, the V gene TRBV25-1, with D unclear. CDR3 length: 11 amino acids. Germline V gives CDR1 MGHDK, CDR2 SYGVNS. V was trimmed by 4 bases and J by 10 bases, leaving 7 bases between them. CDR3 sequence (DNA): TGTGCCAGCAGTGGTCTGGGAAAACTGTTTTTT. Translating gives CASSGLGKLFF.

The chain employs TRBV5-1 and TRBJ2-4; 7 bases match TRBD1. V gave up 0 bases and J gave up 5 bases; unmatched junction bases: 11. From germline, CDR1 is SGHRS and CDR2 YFSETQ. The CDR3 runs 17 residues. CDR3 bases: TGCGCCAGCAGCTTGGGAGGGGGCTTAGGGCTCCAAAACATTCAGTACTTC. Translation: CASSLGGGLGLQNIQYF.

The sample holds a few counts of this clone. The chain is built from TRBV7-9 and TRBJ1-6; D perhaps matches TRBD1 (6 bases). CDR1 is SEHNR, CDR2 FQNEAQ, per germline (reference sequence). The CDR3 loop spans 16 amino acids. With 5 bases removed from V and 9 bases from J, the gap between germline ends came to 20 bases. CDR3 nucleotide sequence: TGTGCCAGCAGCCCCGGGACACCAACCGCGGGTTCACCCCTCCACTTT. Protein sequence: CASSPGTPTAGSPLHF.

The gene calls are TRBV18 and TRBJ1-3; 7 bases match TRBD1. The germline CDR1 and CDR2 sequences are KGHSH and LQKENI. This CDR3 is built from 15 residues. V dropped 3 bases and J dropped 0; count of bases not matched to a gene: 2. This chain's CDR3 is CASSPGTASGNTIYF. CDR3 DNA: TGTGCCAGCTCACCTGGGACAGCCTCTGGAAACACCATATATTTT.

This clone was picked up one time. The chain employs TRBV29-1 and TRBJ2-5; D unresolved. The V and J ends lost 8 bases and 4 bases respectively, with 41 bases between them. CDR1 is SQVTM and CDR2 is ANQGSEA in the germline V gene. CDR3 length: 21 residues. The CDR3 region is CSQGRYLSPGTYPNLGETQYF. In DNA, the CDR3 is TGCAGCCAAGGCAGGTATCTCTCACCCGGAACCTACCCCAACCTGGGAGAGACCCAGTACTTC.

This chain joins TRBV6-6 and TRBJ2-5; the D gene is possibly TRBD1 (5 bases). From germline, CDR1 is MNHNY and CDR2 SVGAGI (reference sequence). V was pared by 2 bases and J by 2 bases, with 9 bases between. There are 14 residues in the CDR3. This CDR3 is CASSYGQGQETQYF. As DNA, the CDR3 is TGTGCCAGCAGTTACGGGCAGGGACAAGAGACCCAGTACTTC.

The rearrangement joins TRBV29-1 to TRBJ2-2; D is unresolved. Trimming shortened V by 2 bases and J by 4 bases, and 14 bases separated the two germline ends. Germline V gene data show CDR1 as SQVTM and CDR2 as ANQGSEA. The length of the CDR3 is 15 residues. CDR3 DNA sequence: TGCAGCGTTGAAAAATTGGACCGTTCCACCGGGGAGCTGTTTTTT. Translating gives CSVEKLDRSTGELFF.

The chain links TRBV27 to TRBJ2-3, with D unclear. This CDR3 is built from 16 residues. V dropped 2 bases and J dropped 1 base, with 13 bases sitting between them. Germline V gene lookup returns CDR1 MNHEY and CDR2 SMNVEV (reference sequence). This CDR3 reads CASSLSRQSGTDTQYF. DNA of the CDR3: TGTGCCAGCAGTTTAAGTCGGCAAAGCGGCACAGATACGCAGTATTTT.

This clone was observed a single time. The chain uses TRBV30 and TRBJ1-1; the D is unclear. CDR1 is GTSNPN, CDR2 SVGIG, per germline (reference sequence). The V end lost 3 bases, the J end lost 1 base, and 12 bases lay between the germline ends. The CDR3 loop spans 14 amino acids. This CDR3 is CAWRNEGWNTEAFF. In nucleotides, the CDR3 is TGTGCCTGGAGGAATGAGGGATGGAACACTGAAGCTTTCTTT. Variable domain in full (rest from reference TRBV30 and TRBJ1-1): SQTIHQWPATLVQPVGSPLSLECTVEGTSNPNLYWYRQAAGRGLQLLFYSVGIGQISSEVPQNLSASRPQDRQFILSSKKLLLSDSGFYLCAWRNEGWNTEAFFGQGTRLTVV.

Only a few counts were recorded for this clone. The J gene is TRBJ1-1, the V gene TRBV25-1, with no clear D. The CDR3 loop spans 12 amino acids. The germline V gene encodes CDR1 MGHDK and CDR2 SYGVNS. V lost 6 bases and J lost 2, with 7 bases in between. The CDR3 region is CASRAGNTEAFF. In DNA form, the CDR3 reads TGTGCCAGCAGAGCTGGTAACACTGAAGCTTTCTTT.

V usage is TRBV5-4 and J usage is TRBJ2-7, with D possibly called TRBD1 or TRBD2 (8 bases each). CDR3 length: 15 amino acids. CDR1 SGHNT and CDR2 YYREEE come from the germline V gene (reference sequence). The germline V and J ends were trimmed by 4 bases and 2 bases, with 16 bases remaining between them. In nucleotides, the CDR3 is TGTGCCAGCAGCCGGGAGGGGACAGGAGCCTACGAGCAGTACTTC. This codes for CASSREGTGAYEQYF.

The chain uses TRBV19 and TRBJ1-4; 8 bases line up with TRBD1. The J segment lost 5 bases and the V segment lost 7 bases, leaving 9 bases of the junction unmatched. The CDR3 runs 15 residues. Germline V gives CDR1 LNHDA, CDR2 SQIVND (reference sequence). CDR3 in DNA: TGTGCCAGTACCCTCCTCGGACAGGGCAATGAAAAACTGTTTTTT. Protein product: CASTLLGQGNEKLFF.

The chain couples TRBV10-3 to TRBJ2-7; 8 bases are a match to TRBD1. Germline-derived CDR1 and CDR2 are ENHRY and SYGVKD. The CDR3 loop spans 14 amino acids. V lost 6 bases and J lost 6; bases outside the gene matches: 10. The CDR3 protein is CAIRKQGQAFEQYF. The CDR3 DNA reads TGTGCCATCAGGAAACAGGGACAGGCGTTCGAGCAGTACTTC.

The V gene is TRBV18, the J gene TRBJ1-3; D unresolved. This CDR3 contains 12 residues. V was pared by 4 bases and J by 4 bases, with 5 bases between. Germline V gene sequence: CDR1 KGHSH, CDR2 LQKENI. The CDR3 spells CASSRTGNTIYF. The CDR3 region has the DNA TGTGCCAGCTCACGAACCGGAAACACCATATATTTT.

The chain employs TRBV30 and TRBJ2-5; D could derive from TRBD1 or TRBD2 (6 bases each). Germline V gene data show CDR1 as GTSNPN and CDR2 as SVGIG (reference sequence). Trimming pared 3 bases from V and 4 bases from J, leaving 15 bases between. This CDR3 comprises 14 residues. CDR3 nucleotides: TGTGCCTGGAGATCTCAGGGGAGGATAGAGACCCAGTACTTC. This codes for CAWRSQGRIETQYF.

V and J are TRBV7-2 and TRBJ1-2; 8 bases agree with TRBD1. Germline V gives CDR1 SGHTA, CDR2 FQGNSA. This CDR3 is 14 amino acids long. With 7 bases clipped from V and 0 bases from J, the junction kept 4 bases outside the gene matches. The CDR3 loop is CASNGQGPNYGYTF. As DNA, the CDR3 is TGTGCCAGCAACGGACAGGGACCTAACTATGGCTACACCTTC. Combining the CDR3 with reference TRBV7-2 and TRBJ1-2 gives the whole variable domain GAGVSQSPSNKVTEKGKDVELRCDPISGHTALYWYRQSLGQGLEFLIYFQGNSAPDKSGLPSDRFSAERTGGSVSTLTIQRTQQEDSAVYLCASNGQGPNYGYTFGSGTRLTVV.

The genes are TRBV10-3 and TRBJ1-5; D possibly corresponds to TRBD1 (5 bases). Trimming removed 2 bases from V and 4 bases from J, with 12 bases in between. The CDR3 sequence is 15 residues long. Germline V gene data show CDR1 as ENHRY and CDR2 as SYGVKD. CDR3 in DNA: TGTGCCATCAGTGAGGCTAACGGGGGGAATCAGCCCCAGCATTTT. Amino acids: CAISEANGGNQPQHF.

The chain recombines TRBV7-2 with TRBJ1-2, with TRBD1 identical over 9 bases. The CDR3 is 16 residues long. The J segment lost 5 bases and the V segment lost 4 bases, leaving 11 bases of the junction unmatched. CDR1 is SGHTA and CDR2 is FQGNSA in the germline V gene. CDR3 nucleotide sequence: TGTGCCAGCAGCTCGGTCGGGACAGGGACCCTTTATGGCTACACCTTC. Amino acid sequence: CASSSVGTGTLYGYTF. Combining the CDR3 with reference TRBV7-2 and TRBJ1-2 gives the whole variable domain GAGVSQSPSNKVTEKGKDVELRCDPISGHTALYWYRQSLGQGLEFLIYFQGNSAPDKSGLPSDRFSAERTGGSVSTLTIQRTQQEDSAVYLCASSSVGTGTLYGYTFGSGTRLTVV.

The chain couples TRBV6-5 to TRBJ2-1; 9 positions agree with TRBD2. This CDR3 contains 14 residues. The junction had 9 bases not matched to a gene; V was cut back by 8 bases and J by 7 bases. Looked up from germline, CDR1 is MNHEY and CDR2 is SVGAGI. The CDR3 spells CASGRAGGSNEQFF. In nucleotides, the CDR3 is TGTGCCAGCGGTCGCGCGGGAGGGTCTAATGAGCAGTTCTTC.

There are a few counts of this clone. The rearrangement uses TRBV11-2 and TRBJ1-6; TRBD1 matches 8 bases. CDR3 length equals 12 residues. After removal of 5 bases from V and 14 bases from J, the junction contained 5 bases not matched to a gene. Germline values: CDR1 SGHAT, CDR2 FQNNGV. CDR3 amino acids: CASSPDRGTLHF. The CDR3 nucleotides read TGTGCCAGCAGCCCAGACAGGGGCACCCTCCACTTT.